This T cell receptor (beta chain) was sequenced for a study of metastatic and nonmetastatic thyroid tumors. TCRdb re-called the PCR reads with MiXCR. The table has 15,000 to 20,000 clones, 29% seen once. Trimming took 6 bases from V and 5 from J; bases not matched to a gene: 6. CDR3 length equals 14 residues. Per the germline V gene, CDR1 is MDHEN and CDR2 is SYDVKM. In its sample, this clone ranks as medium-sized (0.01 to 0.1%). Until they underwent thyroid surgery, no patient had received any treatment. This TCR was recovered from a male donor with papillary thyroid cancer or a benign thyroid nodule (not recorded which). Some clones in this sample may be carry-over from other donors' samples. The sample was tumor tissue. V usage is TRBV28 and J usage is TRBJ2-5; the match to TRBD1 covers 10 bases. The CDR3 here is CASSPGQGWETQYF. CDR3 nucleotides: TGTGCCAGCAGCCCGGGACAGGGGTGGGAGACCCAGTACTTC. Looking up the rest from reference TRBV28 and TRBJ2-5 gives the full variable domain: DVKVTQSSRYLVKRTGEKVFLECVQDMDHENMFWYRQDPGLGLRLIYFSYDVKMKEKGDIPEGYSVSREKKERFSLILESASTNQTSMYLCASSPGQGWETQYFGPGTRLLVL.